This record looks at one T cell receptor (beta chain) sequence and its context. The clone's antigen remains unknown. Per-base qualities were not stored, and no clone one base away is much larger. This record belongs to a study of T cell repertoires in cytomegalovirus infection (dated by TCRdb to the late 2010s). A note on the overall study: Donor HLA type was relevant to the analysis, as public TCR beta signatures indicated carriage of CMV infection together with the matching HLA type.

The investigation overall reported the following: In both this cohort and an independent cohort of some 370 donors, the cumulative frequency of public TCR beta family members distinguished carriers of CMV infection plus the relevant HLA type. In the ex vivo response, HLA-C-restricted CMV-specific TCR beta clonotypes were dominant, and in two of eight donors the single most frequent clonotype came from this HLA-C-restricted group.

The run used an Illumina HiSeq 1500. The public sequencing data were trimmed at Q25 with fastp and processed into clonotypes with MiXCR by TCRdb, which kept only in-frame beta chains. CDR3 protein duplicates are merged, each entry listing the most common genes and DNA. This sample has hundreds of thousands of distinct CDR3 sequences in its table, and roughly 24% of those were observed once. Together, the top ten hold roughly 8% of the sample. V is clipped by 6 bases and J by 0 bases, and the sequence between their germline boundaries is 23 bases long. CDR1 and CDR2, per the germline V gene (reference sequence), are SGHKS and YYEKEE. The CDR3 starts with the cysteine, ends with the phenylalanine, and has 18 residues. Only the CDR3 region is kept as DNA, spanning 54 bases read in frame from base 1.

The sequence derives from a human donor in good health (CMV status not recorded). Some clones in this sample may be carry-over from other donors' samples. Material for sequencing was CD8+ T cells from PBMCs. The chain joins TRBV5-5 to TRBJ2-3; possibly the D gene is TRBD1, per 6 matching bases. The DNA sequence reads TGTGCCAGCAACTCTCAGACAGGACAAAGCTATAGCACAGATACGCAGTATTTT. It specifies CASNSQTGQSYSTDTQYF. With the portions outside the CDR3 filled from the reference TRBV5-5 and TRBJ2-3 genes, the complete variable region becomes DAGVTQSPTHLIKTRGQQVTLRCSPISGHKSVSWYQQVLGQGPQFIFQYYEKEERGRGNFPDRFSARQFPNYSSELNVNALLLGDSALYLCASNSQTGQSYSTDTQYFGPGTRLTVL.